This TCR beta chain was obtained from a study of blood T cell repertoires in COVID-19. Study as a whole: The cDNA or gDNA used as material had been derived from T cells, B-cell-depleted T cells, or PBMCs.

CDR3 length: 16 amino acids. V lost 0 bases and J lost 0, with 8 bases in between. Germline V gives CDR1 LNHNV, CDR2 YYDKDF (reference sequence). This clone has a single count. Only in-frame clones appear in the TCRdb table, and some are missing; sequencing was by immunoSEQ multiplex PCR. The sample lists about 170,000 clones, around 80% seen once, with 15% to 20% in the top ten. V gene TRBV15 combines with J gene TRBJ1-4; no firm D call. The TCR originated in a woman in her 70s in a cohort exposed to, infected with or recovered from COVID-19 (not recorded which). Source material: PBMCs or T cells enriched from blood (not recorded which). CDR3 in DNA: TGTGCCACCAGCAGAGAACCTTCAGCAACTAATGAAAAACTGTTTTTT. Translated: CATSREPSATNEKLFF. Looking up the rest from reference TRBV15 and TRBJ1-4 gives the full variable domain: DAMVIQNPRYQVTQFGKPVTLSCSQTLNHNVMYWYQQKSSQAPKLLFHYYDKDFNNEADTPDNFQSRRPNTSFCFLDIRSPGLGDTAMYLCATSREPSATNEKLFFGSGTQLSVL.